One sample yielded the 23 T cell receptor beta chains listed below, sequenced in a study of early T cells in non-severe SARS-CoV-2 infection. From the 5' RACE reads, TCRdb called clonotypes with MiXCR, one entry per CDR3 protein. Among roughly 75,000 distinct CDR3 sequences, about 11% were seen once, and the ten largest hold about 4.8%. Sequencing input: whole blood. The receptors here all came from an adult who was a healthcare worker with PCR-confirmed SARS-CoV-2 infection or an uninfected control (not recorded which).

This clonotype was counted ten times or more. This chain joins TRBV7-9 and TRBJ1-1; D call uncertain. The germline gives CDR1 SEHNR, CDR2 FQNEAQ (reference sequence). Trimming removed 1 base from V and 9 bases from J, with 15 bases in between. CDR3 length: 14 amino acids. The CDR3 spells CASSLGTAGWQAFF. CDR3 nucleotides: TGTGCCAGCAGCTTAGGGACGGCAGGTTGGCAAGCTTTCTTT. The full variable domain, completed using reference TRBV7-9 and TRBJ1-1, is DTGVSQNPRHKITKRGQNVTFRCDPISEHNRLYWYRQTLGQGPEFLTYFQNEAQLEKSRLLSDRFSAERPKGSFSTLEIQRTEQGDSAMYLCASSLGTAGWQAFFGQGTRLTVV.

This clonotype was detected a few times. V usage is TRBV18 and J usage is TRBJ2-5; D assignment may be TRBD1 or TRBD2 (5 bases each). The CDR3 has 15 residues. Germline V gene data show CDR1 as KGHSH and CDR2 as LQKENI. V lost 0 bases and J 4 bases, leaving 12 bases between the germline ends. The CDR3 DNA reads TGTGCCAGCTCACCACCGGGGACGGGATCAGAGACCCAGTACTTC. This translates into CASSPPGTGSETQYF.

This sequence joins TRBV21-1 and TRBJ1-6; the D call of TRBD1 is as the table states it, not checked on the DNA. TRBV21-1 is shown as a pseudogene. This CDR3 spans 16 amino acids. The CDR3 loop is CARPTIPGQNNSPLHF. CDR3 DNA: TGTGCCAGACCTACTATCCCGGGACAGAATAATTCACCCCTCCACTTT.

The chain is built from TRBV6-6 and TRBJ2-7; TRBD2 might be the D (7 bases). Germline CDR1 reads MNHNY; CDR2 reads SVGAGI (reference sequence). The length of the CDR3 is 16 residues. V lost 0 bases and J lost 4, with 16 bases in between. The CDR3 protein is CASSYSGAGQGYEQYF. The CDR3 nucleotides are TGTGCCAGCAGTTACTCGGGAGCGGGACAAGGGTACGAGCAGTACTTC.

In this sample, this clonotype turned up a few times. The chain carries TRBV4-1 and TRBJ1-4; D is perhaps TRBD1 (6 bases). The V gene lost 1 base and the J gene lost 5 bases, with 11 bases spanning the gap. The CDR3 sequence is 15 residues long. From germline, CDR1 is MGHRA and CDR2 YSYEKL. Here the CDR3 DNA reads TGCGCCAGCAGCCAAGTGACAGGATTCAATGAAAAACTGTTTTTT. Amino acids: CASSQVTGFNEKLFF.

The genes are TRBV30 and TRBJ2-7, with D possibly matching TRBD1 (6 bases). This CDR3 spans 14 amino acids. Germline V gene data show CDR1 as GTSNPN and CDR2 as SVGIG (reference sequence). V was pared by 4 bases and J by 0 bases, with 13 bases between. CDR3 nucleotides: TGTGCCTGGATGCAGGGGTCAAGCTCCTACGAGCAGTACTTC. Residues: CAWMQGSSSYEQYF. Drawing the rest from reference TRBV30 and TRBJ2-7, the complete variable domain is SQTIHQWPATLVQPVGSPLSLECTVEGTSNPNLYWYRQAAGRGLQLLFYSVGIGQISSEVPQNLSASRPQDRQFILSSKKLLLSDSGFYLCAWMQGSSSYEQYFGPGTRLTVT.

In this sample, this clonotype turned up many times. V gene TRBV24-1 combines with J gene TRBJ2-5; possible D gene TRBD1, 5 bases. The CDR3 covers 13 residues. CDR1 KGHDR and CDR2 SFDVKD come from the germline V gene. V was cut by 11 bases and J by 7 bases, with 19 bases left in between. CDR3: CAIPPTVSGTQYF. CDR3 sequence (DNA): TGTGCCATCCCCCCGACAGTTTCTGGGACCCAGTACTTC.

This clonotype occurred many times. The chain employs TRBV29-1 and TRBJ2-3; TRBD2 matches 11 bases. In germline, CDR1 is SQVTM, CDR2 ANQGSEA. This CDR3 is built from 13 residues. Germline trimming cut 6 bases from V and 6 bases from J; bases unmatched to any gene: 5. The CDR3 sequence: CSVRLAGGDTQYF. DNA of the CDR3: TGCAGCGTCCGGCTAGCGGGGGGTGATACGCAGTATTTT.

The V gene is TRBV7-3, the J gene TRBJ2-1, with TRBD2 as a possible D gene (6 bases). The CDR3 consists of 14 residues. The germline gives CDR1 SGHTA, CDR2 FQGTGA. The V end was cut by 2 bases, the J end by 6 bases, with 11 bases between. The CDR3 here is CASSLGGAPNEQFF. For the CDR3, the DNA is TGTGCCAGCAGCTTAGGCGGGGCCCCCAATGAGCAGTTCTTC.

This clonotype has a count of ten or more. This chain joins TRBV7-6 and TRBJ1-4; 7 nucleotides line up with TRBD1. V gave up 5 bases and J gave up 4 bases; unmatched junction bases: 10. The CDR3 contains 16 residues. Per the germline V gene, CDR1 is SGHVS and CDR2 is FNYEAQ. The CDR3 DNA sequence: TGTGCCAGCAGCAGTACCCCGGGACAGTTTAATGAAAAACTGTTTTTT. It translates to CASSSTPGQFNEKLFF.

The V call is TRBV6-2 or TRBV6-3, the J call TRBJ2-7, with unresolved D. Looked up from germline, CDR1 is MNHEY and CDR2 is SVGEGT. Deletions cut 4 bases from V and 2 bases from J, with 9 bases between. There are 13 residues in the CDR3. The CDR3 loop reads CASSSGLTYEQYF. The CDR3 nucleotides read TGTGCCAGCAGTTCCGGGTTAACCTACGAGCAGTACTTC.

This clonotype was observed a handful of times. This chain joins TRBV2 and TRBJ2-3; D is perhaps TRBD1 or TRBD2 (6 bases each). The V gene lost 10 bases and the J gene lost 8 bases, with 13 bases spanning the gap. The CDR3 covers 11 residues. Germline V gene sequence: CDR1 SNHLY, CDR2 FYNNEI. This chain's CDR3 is CATEEGVTQYF. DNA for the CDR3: TGTGCCACCGAGGAGGGGGTTACGCAGTATTTT.

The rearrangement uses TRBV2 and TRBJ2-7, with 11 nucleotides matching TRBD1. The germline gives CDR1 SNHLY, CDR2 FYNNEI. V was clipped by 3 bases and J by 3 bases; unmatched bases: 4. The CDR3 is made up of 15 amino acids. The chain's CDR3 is CASSERTGGLYEQYF. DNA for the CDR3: TGTGCCAGCAGTGAGAGGACAGGGGGCCTCTACGAGCAGTACTTC.

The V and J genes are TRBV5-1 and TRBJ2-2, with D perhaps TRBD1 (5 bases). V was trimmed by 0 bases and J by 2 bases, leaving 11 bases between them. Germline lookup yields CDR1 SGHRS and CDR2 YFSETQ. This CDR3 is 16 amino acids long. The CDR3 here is CASSLGGSYNTGELFF. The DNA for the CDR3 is TGCGCCAGCAGCTTGGGGGGCAGTTACAACACCGGGGAGCTGTTTTTT.

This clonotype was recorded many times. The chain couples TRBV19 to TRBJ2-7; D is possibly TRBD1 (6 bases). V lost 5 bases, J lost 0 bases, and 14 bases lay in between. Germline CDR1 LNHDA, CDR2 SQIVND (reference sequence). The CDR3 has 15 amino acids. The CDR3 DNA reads TGTGCCAGTAGTCGGTCCAGGGGATACTCCTACGAGCAGTACTTC. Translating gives CASSRSRGYSYEQYF.

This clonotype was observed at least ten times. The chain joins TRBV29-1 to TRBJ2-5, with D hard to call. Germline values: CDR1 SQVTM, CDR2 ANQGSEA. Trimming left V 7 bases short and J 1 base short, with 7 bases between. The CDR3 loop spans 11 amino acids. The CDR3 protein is CSATVQETQYF. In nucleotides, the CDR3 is TGCAGCGCGACGGTCCAAGAGACCCAGTACTTC.

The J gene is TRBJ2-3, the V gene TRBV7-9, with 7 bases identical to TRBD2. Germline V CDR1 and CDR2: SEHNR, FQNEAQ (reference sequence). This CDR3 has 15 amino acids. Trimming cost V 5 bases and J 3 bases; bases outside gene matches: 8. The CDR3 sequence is CASSRRGGGTDTQYF. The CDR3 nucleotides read TGTGCCAGCAGCCGACGCGGGGGAGGGACAGATACGCAGTATTTT.

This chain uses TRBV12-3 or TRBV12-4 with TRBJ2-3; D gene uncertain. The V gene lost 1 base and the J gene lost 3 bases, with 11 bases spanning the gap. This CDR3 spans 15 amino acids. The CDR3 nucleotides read TGTGCCAGCAGTTTAGTGGCTTTGCCGACAGATACGCAGTATTTT. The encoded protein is CASSLVALPTDTQYF.

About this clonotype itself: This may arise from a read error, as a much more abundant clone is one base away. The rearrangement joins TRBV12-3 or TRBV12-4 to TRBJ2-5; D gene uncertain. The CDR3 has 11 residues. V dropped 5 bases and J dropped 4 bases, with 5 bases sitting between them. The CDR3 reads CASSRLETQYF. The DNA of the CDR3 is TGTGCCAGCAGTCGCTTAGAGACCCAGTACTTC.

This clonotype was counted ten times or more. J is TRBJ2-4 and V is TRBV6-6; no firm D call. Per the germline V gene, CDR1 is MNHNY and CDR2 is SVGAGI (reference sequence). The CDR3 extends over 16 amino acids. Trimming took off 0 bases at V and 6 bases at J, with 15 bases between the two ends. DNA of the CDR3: TGTGCCAGCAGTTACTCGTGGCAGTTGGTACGAAACATTCAGTACTTC. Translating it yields CASSYSWQLVRNIQYF.

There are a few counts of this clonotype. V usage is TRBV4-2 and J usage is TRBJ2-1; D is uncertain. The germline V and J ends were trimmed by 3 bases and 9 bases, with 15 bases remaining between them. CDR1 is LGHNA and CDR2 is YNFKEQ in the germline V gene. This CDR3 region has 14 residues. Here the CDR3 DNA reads TGTGCCAGCAGCCATCTGTCCCCGGACGTTGAGCAGTTCTTC. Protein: CASSHLSPDVEQFF.

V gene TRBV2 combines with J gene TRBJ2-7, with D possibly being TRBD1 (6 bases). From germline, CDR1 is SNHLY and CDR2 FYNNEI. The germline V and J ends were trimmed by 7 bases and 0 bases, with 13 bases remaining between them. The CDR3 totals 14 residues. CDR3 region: CASTRQGTSYEQYF. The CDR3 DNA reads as TGTGCCAGCACTAGGCAGGGGACCTCCTACGAGCAGTACTTC.

The CDR3 protein is CSADGGGSSYEQYF. CDR3 in DNA: TGCAGCGCTGACGGGGGGGGTAGCTCCTACGAGCAGTACTTC. This chain joins TRBV29-1 and TRBJ2-7; 8 bases line up with TRBD2. This CDR3 is 14 amino acids long. CDR1 and CDR2 from the germline V gene are SQVTM and ANQGSEA. Trimming cost V 7 bases and J 0 bases; bases outside gene matches: 8.